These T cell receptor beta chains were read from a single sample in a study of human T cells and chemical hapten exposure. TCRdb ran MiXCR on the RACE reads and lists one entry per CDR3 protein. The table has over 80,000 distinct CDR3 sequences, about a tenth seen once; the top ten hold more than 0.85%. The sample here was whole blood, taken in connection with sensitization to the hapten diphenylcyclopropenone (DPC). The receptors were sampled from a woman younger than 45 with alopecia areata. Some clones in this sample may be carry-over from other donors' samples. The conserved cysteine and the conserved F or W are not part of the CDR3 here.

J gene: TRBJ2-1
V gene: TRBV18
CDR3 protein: ASSPGVFNEQF

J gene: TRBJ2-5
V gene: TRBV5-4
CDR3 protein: ASSVSGTAYQETQY

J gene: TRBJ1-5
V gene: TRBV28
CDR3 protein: ASSPIFPGQGSNQPQH

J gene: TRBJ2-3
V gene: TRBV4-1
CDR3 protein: ASSQDTSGGTTDTQY

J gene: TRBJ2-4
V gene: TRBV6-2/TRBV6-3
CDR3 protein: ASSYNPEEGIQY

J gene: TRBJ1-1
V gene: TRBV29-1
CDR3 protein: SVGRGQLNTEAF

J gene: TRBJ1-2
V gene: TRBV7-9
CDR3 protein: ASSLVPGVYT

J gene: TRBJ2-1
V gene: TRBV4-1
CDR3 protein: ASGETGATGNEQF

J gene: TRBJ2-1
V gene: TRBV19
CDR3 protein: ASSIEWAGGDDEQF

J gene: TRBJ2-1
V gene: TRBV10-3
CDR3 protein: AISGTTNEQF

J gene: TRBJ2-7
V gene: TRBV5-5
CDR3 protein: ASSPGTGPSYEQY

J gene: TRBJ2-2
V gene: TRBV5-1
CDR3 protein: ASSPREAVGGTGELF

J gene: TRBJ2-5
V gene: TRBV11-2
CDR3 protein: ASSPRAETQY

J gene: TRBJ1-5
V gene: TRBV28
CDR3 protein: ASTKRQGGSNQPQH

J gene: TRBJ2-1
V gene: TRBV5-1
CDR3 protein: ASSPLGTGYYNEQF

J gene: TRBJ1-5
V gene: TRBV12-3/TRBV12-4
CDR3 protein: ASSFGSDRPQH

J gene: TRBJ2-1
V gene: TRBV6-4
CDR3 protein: ASSPEGSGGRVDEQF

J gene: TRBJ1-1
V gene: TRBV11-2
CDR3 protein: ASSLDRAGEAF